The rows below give T cell receptor beta chains drawn from one sample of a study of blood T cell repertoires in COVID-19. Profiling relied on immunoSEQ multiplex PCR, and the TCRdb table lists in-frame clones only, not all of them. This sample yields approximately 360,000 clones, of which approximately 88% are seen a single time; roughly 1.2% belongs to the top ten. Input material: peripheral blood. The receptors shown here come from a man aged 35 to 55 with acute or convalescent COVID-19. CDR3s include the opening cysteine and the closing phenylalanine or tryptophan. D genes are given only for firm matches. Clone size is given for some rows only: seen once, a few or many times, or a class if the clone is expanded.

v_gene	abundance	d_gene	j_gene	CDR3aa	CDR3nt
TRBV21-1	NA	NA	TRBJ1-2	CASSDQWDRYGYTF	TGTGCCAGCAGCGATCAGTGGGACAGGTATGGCTACACCTTC
TRBV27	once	NA	TRBJ1-2	CASRGTGGPIRGYTF	TGTGCCAGCAGGGGCACGGGAGGCCCTATTCGGGGCTACACCTTC
TRBV7-9	NA	TRBD1	TRBJ2-7	CASSLVTGAYEQYF	TGTGCCAGCAGCTTAGTCACAGGGGCCTACGAGCAGTACTTC
TRBV27	NA	NA	TRBJ2-2	CASSLWLGAPENTGELFF	TGTGCCAGCAGTTTATGGTTGGGGGCCCCAGAAAACACCGGGGAGCTGTTTTTT
TRBV7-3	NA	TRBD2	TRBJ2-1	CASSQAGGPGEQFF	TGTGCCAGCTCCCAGGCGGGAGGGCCGGGGGAGCAGTTCTTC
TRBV7-9	once	NA	TRBJ2-5	CASSLGGQHQETQYF	TGTGCCAGCAGCTTAGGAGGACAACACCAAGAGACCCAGTACTTC
TRBV5-1	NA	TRBD1	TRBJ2-6	CASSFQGAAGANVLTF	TGCGCCAGCAGCTTCCAGGGGGCGGCTGGGGCCAACGTCCTGACTTTC
TRBV30	NA	TRBD2	TRBJ2-2	CAWTSGGGTGELFF	TGTGCCTGGACGTCGGGCGGGGGTACCGGGGAGCTGTTTTTT
TRBV25-1	NA	TRBD2	TRBJ2-5	CASSELTSSQETQYF	TGTGCCAGCAGTGAACTGACTAGCAGCCAAGAGACCCAGTACTTC
TRBV18	NA	NA	TRBJ2-1	CASSPPPREIYNEQFF	TGTGCCAGCTCACCCCCCCCTCGGGAAATTTACAATGAGCAGTTCTTC
TRBV10-2	NA	TRBD2	TRBJ2-1	CASNPSGSGNEQFF	TGCGCCAGCAACCCTAGCGGGAGTGGTAATGAGCAGTTCTTC
TRBV7-2	NA	NA	TRBJ2-1	CASSLGSYGYNEQFF	TGTGCCAGCAGCTTAGGGAGTTACGGGTACAATGAGCAGTTCTTC
TRBV30	once	NA	TRBJ2-2	CAWKRGWDTGELFF	TGTGCCTGGAAACGCGGGTGGGACACCGGGGAGCTGTTTTTT
TRBV6-5	NA	NA	TRBJ1-1	CASSYASEAFF	TGTGCCAGCAGTTACGCGTCGGAAGCTTTCTTT
TRBV4-2	NA	NA	TRBJ2-1	CASSQDPAGNEQFF	TGTGCCAGCAGCCAAGATCCCGCAGGCAATGAGCAGTTCTTC
TRBV2	NA	NA	TRBJ2-1	CASSEFGVSYNEQFF	TGTGCCAGCAGTGAATTCGGGGTTTCCTACAATGAGCAGTTCTTC
TRBV5-4	NA	NA	TRBJ1-1	CASSLGGNSNTEAFF	TGTGCCAGCAGCTTGGGGGGCAATTCGAACACTGAAGCTTTCTTT
TRBV14	few	TRBD2	TRBJ2-1	CASSLRTSGSRQFF	TGTGCCAGCAGCCTTCGGACTAGCGGGAGTAGGCAGTTCTTC
TRBV5-1	NA	NA	TRBJ1-2	CASSSTIGTRGGYTF	TGCGCCAGCAGCTCGACCATCGGGACAAGAGGGGGCTACACCTTC
TRBV5-1	NA	TRBD1	TRBJ1-6	CASSYGLGQSPLHF	TGCGCCAGCAGCTACGGCTTGGGACAGTCACCCCTCCACTTT
TRBV18	NA	TRBD2	TRBJ2-1	CASSPGGREQFF	TGTGCCAGCTCACCGGGAGGGCGTGAGCAGTTCTTC
TRBV7-2	NA	NA	TRBJ2-6	CASSLAATGANVLTF	TGTGCCAGCAGCTTAGCGGCAACTGGGGCCAACGTCCTGACTTTC
TRBV15	NA	TRBD1	TRBJ2-7	CATSRDSWGTGDEQYF	TGTGCCACCAGCAGAGATTCCTGGGGGACAGGGGACGAGCAGTACTTC
TRBV27	once	TRBD2	TRBJ2-1	CASSFRLPTSGRGNEQFF	TGTGCCAGCAGTTTCAGGCTGCCGACTAGCGGGAGGGGTAATGAGCAGTTCTTC
TRBV15	NA	TRBD2	TRBJ2-2	CATSSMGRAVNTGELFF	TGTGCCACCAGCTCTATGGGGAGGGCCGTGAACACCGGGGAGCTGTTTTTT
TRBV5-1	NA	TRBD1	TRBJ1-4	CASSLWDRGNEKLFF	TGCGCCAGCAGCTTGTGGGACAGGGGGAATGAAAAACTGTTTTTT
TRBV7-2	NA	NA	TRBJ2-3	CASSRGVRTDTQYF	TGTGCCAGCAGCCGCGGGGTGCGCACAGATACGCAGTATTTT